A selection of T cell receptor beta chains follows, all from one sample in a study of T cells in Graves' hyperthyroidism and ophthalmopathy. TCRdb used MiXCR to reprocess the multiplex PCR reads, holding one entry per CDR3 protein. Of some 700,000 distinct CDR3 sequences in the sample, 15% to 20% are singletons; the top ten hold around 16%. The source material was blood. The origin of the receptors is a man aged 50 or older with Graves' hyperthyroidism. CDR3s leave out the opening cysteine and the closing phenylalanine or tryptophan. Rows may omit the clone size; those that give it use once, few, many or a size class.

v_call,clone_size,cdr3_aa
TRBV19,-,ARIGQGYQPQH
TRBV6-1,-,ASSPNRDSIWGNEQF
TRBV2,many,AIEGSYNEQF
TRBV28,many,ASRSGGSVETQY
TRBV28,many,ASSLDVVTGVFGANVLT
TRBV5-4,-,ASSLDSSGSLIRQF
TRBV6-5,-,ASSYLDRDEQY
TRBV14,few,ASSQREGYETQY
TRBV19,few,ASTVGGGTGELF
TRBV3-1,many,ASSHPGTGRTEAF
TRBV28,-,ASSLFVAGDNEQF
TRBV5-4,few,ASSLWLASDEQF
TRBV5-1,few,ASSTHGLVTLATDTQY
TRBV19,many,ASTSTGGDDYGYT
TRBV28,many,ASSSPSGDQPQH
TRBV12-3/TRBV12-4,many,ASSLPTVWDEQF
TRBV6-1,few,ASSSGTSGHTYEQY
TRBV5-1,many,ASSLGHATGGDEQF
TRBV10-3,many,AISDPTWQGYGYT
TRBV9,many,ASSSGTSVREGEQF
TRBV27,many,ASGLDPNYGYT
TRBV5-1,-,ASSLNGGLDTEAF